One and the same sample provided the 24 T cell receptor beta chains below, sequenced in a study of cytomegalovirus exposure and HLA in healthy donors. In the PCR, 60 Vbeta and 13 Jbeta primers were used. TCRdb's table, derived via immunoSEQ multiplex PCR, lists solely in-frame clones and lacks some. The sample yields about 70,000 clones, 70% to 85% seen once. The material sequenced was PBMCs. The source of these receptors is a human donor in good health.

V usage is TRBV30 and J usage is TRBJ1-5; D ambiguous. CDR3 length: 13 residues. The V end lost 1 base, the J end lost 5 bases, and 9 bases lay between the germline ends. Germline V lookup: CDR1 GTSNPN, CDR2 SVGIG (reference sequence). Here the CDR3 reads CAWSALGDQPQHF. The CDR3 nucleotides are TGTGCCTGGAGTGCCCTGGGCGATCAGCCCCAGCATTTT.

The chain employs TRBV7-6 and TRBJ1-1, with D perhaps matching TRBD1 (5 bases). Trimming left V 5 bases short and J 2 bases short, with 12 bases between. Per germline, CDR1 SGHVS and CDR2 FNYEAQ. The length of the CDR3 is 14 residues. This CDR3 reads CASSPTGSNTEAFF. The DNA of the CDR3 is TGTGCCAGCAGCCCTACAGGATCCAACACTGAAGCTTTCTTT.

By share of the sample, this clone is medium-sized (0.01 to 0.1%). The rearrangement uses TRBV6-4 and TRBJ2-1; 11 nucleotides line up with TRBD2. Trimming took 3 bases from V and 12 from J; bases not matched to a gene: 7. The CDR3 has 14 amino acids. Germline assignment: CDR1 MRHNA and CDR2 SNTAGT. The CDR3 DNA is TGTGCCAGCAGTGAATCAACTAGCGGGAGTCCGCAGTTCTTC. This codes for CASSESTSGSPQFF.

This chain connects TRBV6-5 to TRBJ1-4; 8 bases match TRBD1. Germline loops: CDR1 MNHEY, CDR2 SVGAGI. CDR3 length: 14 residues. The J segment lost 5 bases and the V segment lost 10 bases, leaving 9 bases of the junction unmatched. CDR3 DNA: TGTGCCACCCGGCCGGGACAGGCCAATGAAAAACTGTTTTTT. It encodes CATRPGQANEKLFF.

This clone was seen a handful of times. The rearrangement uses TRBV2 and TRBJ1-4; possible D gene TRBD1, 6 bases. Deletions cut 3 bases from V and 1 base from J, with 6 bases between. The CDR3 extends over 14 amino acids. The V gene's germline CDR1 is SNHLY and CDR2 FYNNEI. The CDR3 region has the DNA TGTGCCAGCAGTGAGGACAGAACTAATGAAAAACTGTTTTTT. Encoded protein: CASSEDRTNEKLFF.

The chain has TRBV25-1 and TRBJ2-1, with 8 nucleotides matching TRBD2. V lost 0 bases, J lost 10 bases, and 5 bases stayed unmatched. Germline CDR1 MGHDK, CDR2 SYGVNS. The CDR3 runs to 14 residues. In DNA, the CDR3 is TGTGCCAGCAGTGAATATAGCAGCGGGGGCGAGCAGTTCTTC. Translating gives CASSEYSSGGEQFF.

The CDR3 loop reads CASSDPSTGALDTEAFF. The CDR3 nucleotides are TGTGCCAGCAGTGATCCCTCGACAGGGGCTCTCGACACTGAAGCTTTCTTT. The chain combines TRBV6-1 with TRBJ1-1; 8 bases align to TRBD1. The CDR3 extends over 17 amino acids. The trim removed 3 bases at V and 3 bases at J, leaving 12 bases unmatched. Germline assignment: CDR1 MNHNS and CDR2 SASEGT.

The chain carries TRBV5-1 and TRBJ2-5; no clear D gene. V lost 3 bases and J 5 bases, leaving 14 bases between the germline ends. CDR3 length equals 14 residues. Germline CDR1 is SGHRS and CDR2 is YFSETQ. The CDR3 bases are TGCGCCAGCAGCTCGACGCGGTTGGTGGAGACCCAGTACTTC. This encodes CASSSTRLVETQYF.

This chain's CDR3 is CASSTPTANQPQHF. CDR3 coding DNA: TGTGCCAGCAGTACACCGACAGCGAATCAGCCCCAGCATTTT. This chain uses TRBV28 with TRBJ1-5, with D possibly being TRBD1 (5 bases). The V and J ends lost 5 bases and 4 bases respectively, with 12 bases between them. Germline V gives CDR1 MDHEN, CDR2 SYDVKM. This CDR3 region has 14 residues. The full variable domain, in which reference TRBV28 and TRBJ1-5 provide the parts outside the CDR3, is DVKVTQSSRYLVKRTGEKVFLECVQDMDHENMFWYRQDPGLGLRLIYFSYDVKMKEKGDIPEGYSVSREKKERFSLILESASTNQTSMYLCASSTPTANQPQHFGDGTRLSIL.

This clone showed up just a few times. This chain joins TRBV15 and TRBJ2-1; 13 bases align to TRBD2. This CDR3 is 15 amino acids long. The trim removed 0 bases at V and 11 bases at J, leaving 4 bases unmatched. The germline V gene encodes CDR1 LNHNV and CDR2 YYDKDF (reference sequence). CDR3: CATSRDKLAGGKQFF. The CDR3 nucleotides read TGTGCCACCAGCAGAGATAAACTAGCGGGAGGGAAGCAGTTCTTC.

This clone was seen repeatedly, ten times or more. The genes are TRBV6-1 and TRBJ2-1; maybe TRBD2 (6 bases). Trimming took 4 bases from V and 7 from J, leaving 14 bases between them. This CDR3 spans 14 amino acids. Germline V gives CDR1 MNHNS, CDR2 SASEGT. CDR3 sequence reads: CASSVAGRVNEQFF. The CDR3 DNA is TGTGCCAGCAGTGTGGCGGGAAGGGTAAATGAGCAGTTCTTC.

This clone appeared once. The V gene is TRBV5-1, the J gene TRBJ2-5; D unresolved. This CDR3 is built from 17 residues. From germline, CDR1 is SGHRS and CDR2 YFSETQ. V was shortened by 0 bases and J by 5 bases, with 20 bases between the two germline ends. The CDR3 is CASSLGLGNSGQETQYF. In DNA, the CDR3 is TGCGCCAGCAGCTTGGGTTTGGGTAATTCAGGTCAGGAGACCCAGTACTTC.

The rearrangement joins TRBV13 to TRBJ2-7; 10 nucleotides match TRBD1. CDR1 and CDR2 from the germline V gene are PRHDT and FYEKMQ (reference sequence). Trimming cost V 5 bases and J 6 bases; bases outside gene matches: 10. The CDR3 has 15 residues. In nucleotides, the CDR3 is TGTGCCAGCAGCCCCCGTGGACAGGGGGTAAGCGAGCAGTACTTC. It translates to CASSPRGQGVSEQYF. Variable domain in full (rest from reference TRBV13 and TRBJ2-7): AAGVIQSPRHLIKEKRETATLKCYPIPRHDTVYWYQQGPGQDPQFLISFYEKMQSDKGSIPDRFSAQQFSDYHSELNMSSLELGDSALYFCASSPRGQGVSEQYFGPGTRLTVT.

A note on this clone: At one boundary the junction diverges from the germline segment, which might be a read error. CDR3 sequence (DNA): TGTTCCAGCAGCTTACGGGTTAGCGGCTCTGGAAACACCATATATTTT. Protein product: CSSSLRVSGSGNTIYF. The chain carries TRBV7-9 and TRBJ1-3; D unclear. Germline V lookup: CDR1 SEHNR, CDR2 FQNEAQ (reference sequence). The CDR3 sequence is 16 residues long.

The V call is TRBV6-6, the J call TRBJ1-1; weak D call: TRBD1 (6 bases). Trimming left V 0 bases short and J 1 base short, with 9 bases between. Germline V gene sequence: CDR1 MNHNY, CDR2 SVGAGI (reference sequence). CDR3 length: 15 residues. The CDR3 region is CASSYSPGQNTEAFF. CDR3 DNA: TGTGCCAGCAGTTACTCTCCGGGACAGAACACTGAAGCTTTCTTT.

This sequence joins TRBV11-2 and TRBJ1-1; no clear D gene. V was clipped by 6 bases and J by 1 base, with 12 bases between them. CDR3 length: 14 residues. CDR1 and CDR2 (germline): SGHAT, FQNNGV. The chain's CDR3 is CASSQGVANTEAFF. The DNA of the CDR3 is TGTGCCAGCAGTCAAGGTGTAGCGAACACTGAAGCTTTCTTT. The entire variable domain, with the rest obtained from reference TRBV11-2 and TRBJ1-1, is as follows: EAGVAQSPRYKIIEKRQSVAFWCNPISGHATLYWYQQILGQGPKLLIQFQNNGVVDDSQLPKDRFSAERLKGVDSTLKIQPAKLEDSAVYLCASSQGVANTEAFFGQGTRLTVV.

This clone was recorded only once. Other DNA variants within this sample encode the same CDR3. The chain carries TRBV5-1 and TRBJ2-1, with a weak D call TRBD2 (6 bases). V was pared by 0 bases and J by 1 base, with 11 bases between. Germline V CDR1 and CDR2: SGHRS, YFSETQ. The CDR3 is 16 residues long. CDR3 region: CASSLGGARSYNEQFF. The CDR3 nucleotides read TGCGCCAGCAGCTTGGGCGGGGCTAGATCCTACAATGAGCAGTTCTTC.

The chain links TRBV18 to TRBJ2-1, with 7 bases identical to TRBD2. The CDR3 has 16 amino acids. J lost 8 bases, V lost 6 bases, and 16 bases had no gene match. Germline V gene lookup returns CDR1 KGHSH and CDR2 LQKENI. In nucleotides, the CDR3 is TGTGCCAGCTCGCGTCGGGGGGATACCGACAATGATGAGCAGTTCTTC. Residues: CASSRRGDTDNDEQFF. Filled out from reference TRBV18 and TRBJ2-1, the complete variable domain reads NAGVMQNPRHLVRRRGQEARLRCSPMKGHSHVYWYRQLPEEGLKFMVYLQKENIIDESGMPKERFSAEFPKEGPSILRIQQVVRGDSAAYFCASSRRGDTDNDEQFFGPGTRLTVL.

The chain is built from TRBV30 and TRBJ1-4; TRBD1 is a possible D gene (6 bases). Trimming shortened V by 0 bases and J by 7 bases, and 12 bases separated the two germline ends. The CDR3 sequence is 14 residues long. Germline-derived CDR1 and CDR2 are GTSNPN and SVGIG (reference sequence). The CDR3 nucleotides are TGTGCCTGGAGTGTCGGCAGGGGCTTTGAAAAACTGTTTTTT. This codes for CAWSVGRGFEKLFF. Combining the CDR3 with reference TRBV30 and TRBJ1-4 gives the whole variable domain SQTIHQWPATLVQPVGSPLSLECTVEGTSNPNLYWYRQAAGRGLQLLFYSVGIGQISSEVPQNLSASRPQDRQFILSSKKLLLSDSGFYLCAWSVGRGFEKLFFGSGTQLSVL.

The rearrangement uses TRBV5-1 and TRBJ1-1, with 9 bases aligning to TRBD1. V lost 5 bases, J lost 0 bases, and 2 bases stayed unmatched. The CDR3 is made up of 14 amino acids. Germline loops: CDR1 SGHRS, CDR2 YFSETQ. DNA of the CDR3: TGCGCCAGCAGTGGACAGGGGATGAACACTGAAGCTTTCTTT. Protein sequence: CASSGQGMNTEAFF.

The V and J genes are TRBV5-1 and TRBJ2-2; the match to TRBD1 covers 7 bases. From germline, CDR1 is SGHRS and CDR2 YFSETQ. The CDR3 is made up of 14 amino acids. J gave up 6 bases and V 6 bases, and 8 bases lay outside the gene matches. CDR3 sequence: CASTRQGTAGELFF. CDR3 sequence (DNA): TGCGCCAGCACAAGACAGGGTACGGCCGGGGAGCTGTTTTTT.

The chain uses TRBV27 and TRBJ1-1, with D perhaps matching TRBD1 (6 bases). The germline V gene encodes CDR1 MNHEY and CDR2 SMNVEV (reference sequence). The CDR3 consists of 14 residues. V gave up 2 bases and J gave up 5 bases, with 12 bases separating them. In DNA, the CDR3 is TGTGCCAGCAGTTTACGGACAGCGGGGACTGAAGCTTTCTTT. It encodes CASSLRTAGTEAFF.

The chain links TRBV2 to TRBJ2-5; TRBD1 agrees at 9 bases. The DNA end favors TRBJ2-7, so the J call may be wrong. The CDR3 is 14 amino acids. CDR1 and CDR2 from the germline V gene are SNHLY and FYNNEI. The CDR3 DNA reads as TGTGCCAGCAGTGTTGGGGGACAGGGCTACGAGCAGTACTTC. Its translation is CASSVGGQGYEQYF.

In this sample, this clone turned up a few times. The chain links TRBV7-9 to TRBJ1-1; tentative D call: TRBD1 (6 bases). Germline-derived CDR1 and CDR2 are SEHNR and FQNEAQ (reference sequence). The CDR3 length is 15 residues. The ends were cut back, 6 bases at V and 3 bases at J, with 17 bases in the middle. CDR3 region: CASSFGAGADTEAFF. The CDR3 DNA sequence: TGTGCCAGCAGTTTCGGCGCAGGGGCGGACACTGAAGCTTTCTTT.